The 21 T cell receptor beta chains given below trace back to one sample, sequenced in a study of regulatory T cells in long-lasting Graves disease. The authors built TCR beta libraries using iRepertoire HTBI primers and Arm-PCR of CDR3 regions. TCRdb recomputed calls from the multiplex PCR reads with MiXCR, one row per CDR3 protein. The data hold hundreds of thousands of distinct CDR3 sequences, with around a fifth observed a single time. Time point reported: persistent/refractory GD, antithyroid drugs over 5 years with positive TRAb. PBMC RNA served as the TCR library source. The source material was peripheral blood mononuclear cells (PBMCs), sampled when the disease was refractory, from a patient treated with antithyroid drugs. These receptors were collected from a female donor with Graves disease.

The V and J genes are TRBV20-1 and TRBJ2-7; no reliable D call. The CDR3 covers 15 residues. Germline V CDR1 and CDR2: DFQATT, SNEGSKA (reference sequence). Trimming pared 0 bases from V and 7 bases from J, leaving 19 bases between. The CDR3 region has the DNA TGCAGTGCTAGAGATCTCAACCTACGCCTACGGGAGCAGTACTTC. Its protein is CSARDLNLRLREQYF.

The V call is TRBV7-9, the J call TRBJ2-7; 10 bases are shared with TRBD1. Germline CDR1 is SEHNR and CDR2 is FQNEAQ (reference sequence). CDR3 size: 14 residues. The V gene end was trimmed by 5 bases and the J gene end by 4 bases; junction bases not matched to a gene: 5. In DNA form, the CDR3 reads TGTGCCAGCAGCGTGACAGGGGGCGTGTACGAGCAGTACTTC. Translation gives CASSVTGGVYEQYF.

Many counts were recorded for this clonotype. The V gene is TRBV2, the J gene TRBJ1-1; perhaps TRBD1 as D (5 bases). Between the trimmed V and J ends, which lost 9 bases and 4 bases, there was a span of 21 bases. CDR1 and CDR2 (germline): SNHLY, FYNNEI. This CDR3 region has 15 residues. In DNA form, the CDR3 reads TGTGCCAGGAGTCAGGGACTTTCAGGGACCACTGAAGCTTTCTTT. Protein product: CARSQGLSGTTEAFF.

This chain connects TRBV4-1 to TRBJ1-2; no definite D call. This CDR3 region has 14 residues. Trimming stripped 0 bases from V and 7 bases from J, with 12 bases between. CDR1 and CDR2 (germline): MGHRA, YSYEKL. This CDR3 reads CASSQDHGPSGYTF. The DNA for the CDR3 is TGCGCCAGCAGCCAAGATCACGGGCCTTCTGGCTACACCTTC.

This clonotype was found many times. This sequence joins TRBV20-1 and TRBJ1-1; a possible D gene is TRBD1 (6 bases). Deletions cut 3 bases from V and 0 bases from J, with 17 bases between. CDR1 is DFQATT and CDR2 is SNEGSKA in the germline V gene (reference sequence). The length of the CDR3 is 16 residues. CDR3 residues: CSARYNRAGMNTEAFF. Written as DNA, the CDR3 is TGCAGTGCTAGGTATAACAGGGCAGGTATGAACACTGAAGCTTTCTTT.

This clonotype was picked up a small number of times. V and J are TRBV9 and TRBJ2-7; TRBD1 matches at 7 bases. The CDR3 length is 14 residues. Germline-derived CDR1 and CDR2 are SGDLS and YYNGEE. Germline trimming cut 0 bases from V and 4 bases from J; bases unmatched to any gene: 4. The CDR3 protein is CASSVGDRVYEQYF. CDR3 DNA sequence: TGTGCCAGCAGCGTAGGCGACAGGGTGTACGAGCAGTACTTC. Filled out from reference TRBV9 and TRBJ2-7, the complete variable domain reads DSGVTQTPKHLITATGQRVTLRCSPRSGDLSVYWYQQSLDQGLQFLIQYYNGEERAKGNILERFSAQQFPDLHSELNLSSLELGDSALYFCASSVGDRVYEQYFGPGTRLTVT.

This clonotype occurred many times. The V gene is TRBV19, the J gene TRBJ2-7; no clear D. This CDR3 is 16 amino acids long. V lost 3 bases and J 1 base, leaving 16 bases between the germline ends. Germline values: CDR1 LNHDA, CDR2 SQIVND (reference sequence). The CDR3 sequence is CASSISAGLASYEQYF. The CDR3 bases are TGTGCCAGTAGTATCTCGGCAGGTCTCGCGTCCTACGAGCAGTACTTC.

This clonotype was observed a few times. The rearrangement links TRBV19 to TRBJ2-7; the D is unclear. The germline gives CDR1 LNHDA, CDR2 SQIVND (reference sequence). V was trimmed by 7 bases and J by 2 bases, leaving 27 bases between them. The CDR3 spans 18 residues. The CDR3 sequence: CASTLKILSAVTTYEQYF. CDR3 DNA sequence: TGTGCCAGTACCTTAAAAATCTTATCGGCAGTCACAACCTACGAGCAGTACTTC.

The chain uses TRBV5-4 and TRBJ1-2, with unresolved D. This CDR3 is built from 12 residues. Looked up from germline, CDR1 is SGHNT and CDR2 is YYREEE (reference sequence). V dropped 0 bases and J dropped 8 bases, with 8 bases sitting between them. CDR3 nucleotides: TGTGCCAGCAGCTTGGCCAGTGAAGGCTACACCTTC. This sequence encodes CASSLASEGYTF.

This clonotype was detected many times. CDR3 nucleotide sequence: TGTGCCAGCAGCCAGGATAGCGGGGGCATACAAGAGACCCAGTACTTC. Translated: CASSQDSGGIQETQYF. The rearrangement links TRBV12-3 or TRBV12-4 to TRBJ2-5, with 9 nucleotides matching TRBD2. Unmatched junction bases numbered 10, after V lost 6 bases and J lost 2 bases. The CDR3 is 16 amino acids.

This rearrangement joins TRBV20-1 to TRBJ2-3, with TRBD2 matching 7 bases. Unmatched junction bases numbered 8, after V lost 3 bases and J lost 5 bases. This CDR3 contains 14 residues. The germline V gene encodes CDR1 DFQATT and CDR2 SNEGSKA (reference sequence). Here the CDR3 DNA reads TGCAGTGCTAGGTCCTCACTAGCGAAAGATACGCAGTATTTT. Amino acid sequence: CSARSSLAKDTQYF.

The gene calls are TRBV9 and TRBJ1-2; 10 nucleotides agree with TRBD1. The CDR3 is 14 amino acids. V dropped 4 bases and J dropped 6; count of bases not matched to a gene: 6. Germline V CDR1 and CDR2: SGDLS, YYNGEE. The CDR3 DNA is TGTGCCAGCAGCAATGGACAGGGGGAGAATGGCTACACCTTC. This gives the protein CASSNGQGENGYTF.

This clonotype came up many times. The genes are TRBV12-5 and TRBJ2-5; possible D gene TRBD1, 6 bases. Between the trimmed V and J ends, which lost 4 bases and 4 bases, there was a span of 16 bases. This CDR3 has 15 amino acids. From germline, CDR1 is LGHNT and CDR2 FRNRAP. The CDR3 region has the DNA TGTGCTAGTGGTTCCGACCACAGGGACGTAGAGACCCAGTACTTC. Its protein is CASGSDHRDVETQYF.

This clonotype was detected a few times. The chain joins TRBV7-9 to TRBJ2-4; D remains unclear. With 5 bases removed from V and 1 base from J, the gap between germline ends came to 15 bases. From germline, CDR1 is SEHNR and CDR2 FQNEAQ (reference sequence). The CDR3 loop spans 16 amino acids. As DNA, the CDR3 is TGTGCCAGCAGCGCTAGACAAGTTGGGGCCAAAAACATTCAGTACTTC. It translates to CASSARQVGAKNIQYF.

This clonotype appeared many times. The J gene is TRBJ1-2, the V gene TRBV6-2 or TRBV6-3; 7 positions match TRBD1. The germline V gene encodes CDR1 MNHEY and CDR2 SVGEGT. This CDR3 spans 14 amino acids. Trimming cost V 6 bases and J 2 bases; bases outside gene matches: 6. This chain's CDR3 is CASRTPGQNYGYTF. The CDR3 DNA follows: TGTGCCAGCAGAACACCGGGACAGAACTATGGCTACACCTTC.

This chain links TRBV7-2 with TRBJ1-3; TRBD1 is a possible D gene (6 bases). There are 16 residues in the CDR3. Germline CDR1 SGHTA, CDR2 FQGNSA. The V gene lost 7 bases and the J gene lost 4 bases, with 20 bases spanning the gap. The CDR3: CASTPRHTGSGNTIYF. The CDR3 DNA sequence: TGTGCCAGCACGCCCAGGCACACAGGGTCGGGAAACACCATATATTTT.

The chain uses TRBV5-8 and TRBJ2-7; TRBD2 aligns across 16 bases. CDR1 SGHTS and CDR2 YDEGEE come from the germline V gene. There are 16 residues in the CDR3. V was pared by 4 bases and J by 8 bases, with 9 bases of the junction left unmatched. Written as DNA, the CDR3 is TGTGCCAGCAGCGCGGGGACTAGCGGGAGGGGATACAAGCAGTACTTC. Translation gives CASSAGTSGRGYKQYF.

CDR3 bases: TGTGCCAGCAGTGCTGCCGGGACACGTCGCGAAAAACTGTTTTTT. It is translated as CASSAAGTRREKLFF. V gene TRBV2 combines with J gene TRBJ1-4; TRBD1 is a possible D gene (6 bases). CDR1 and CDR2 (germline): SNHLY, FYNNEI. The CDR3 has 15 amino acids. V lost 4 bases and J lost 8, with 17 bases in between.

The gene calls are TRBV6-2 or TRBV6-3 and TRBJ2-2, with D maybe TRBD1 (6 bases). The germline V and J ends were trimmed by 5 bases and 1 base, with 8 bases remaining between them. The CDR3 sequence is 14 residues long. In germline, CDR1 is MNHEY, CDR2 SVGEGT. CDR3 sequence: CASSEQGNTGELFF. The DNA for the CDR3 is TGTGCCAGCAGTGAACAGGGGAACACCGGGGAGCTGTTTTTT.

The chain is built from TRBV2 and TRBJ2-1, with a weak D call TRBD2 (5 bases). There are 13 residues in the CDR3. Germline assignment: CDR1 SNHLY and CDR2 FYNNEI. The V gene lost 5 bases and the J gene lost 9 bases, with 14 bases spanning the gap. The DNA for the CDR3 is TGTGCCAGCAGTCAGACTACAGAGACTGAGCAGTTCTTC. This codes for CASSQTTETEQFF.

This clonotype was observed a handful of times. The V call is TRBV7-8, the J call TRBJ1-1, with TRBD1 matching over 7 bases. Germline V gives CDR1 SGHVS, CDR2 FQNEAQ. This CDR3 contains 18 residues. After removal of 0 bases from V and 1 base from J, the junction contained 11 bases not matched to a gene. In DNA form, the CDR3 reads TGTGCCAGCAGCTTAGCGTCAGGAGGGGGCTGGGCGAACACTGAAGCTTTCTTT. This gives the protein CASSLASGGGWANTEAFF.